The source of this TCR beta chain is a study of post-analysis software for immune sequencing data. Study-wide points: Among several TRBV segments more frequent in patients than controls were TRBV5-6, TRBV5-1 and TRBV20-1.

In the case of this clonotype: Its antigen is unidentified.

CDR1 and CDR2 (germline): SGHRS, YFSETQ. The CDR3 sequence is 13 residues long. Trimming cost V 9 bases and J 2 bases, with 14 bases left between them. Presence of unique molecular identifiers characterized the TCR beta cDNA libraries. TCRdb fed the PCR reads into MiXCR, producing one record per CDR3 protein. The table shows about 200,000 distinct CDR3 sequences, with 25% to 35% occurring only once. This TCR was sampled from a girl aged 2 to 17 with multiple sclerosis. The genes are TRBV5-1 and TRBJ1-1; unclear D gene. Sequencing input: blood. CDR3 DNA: TGCGCCACCCAGAGAGACGTTAACACTGAAGCTTTCTTT. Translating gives CATQRDVNTEAFF.